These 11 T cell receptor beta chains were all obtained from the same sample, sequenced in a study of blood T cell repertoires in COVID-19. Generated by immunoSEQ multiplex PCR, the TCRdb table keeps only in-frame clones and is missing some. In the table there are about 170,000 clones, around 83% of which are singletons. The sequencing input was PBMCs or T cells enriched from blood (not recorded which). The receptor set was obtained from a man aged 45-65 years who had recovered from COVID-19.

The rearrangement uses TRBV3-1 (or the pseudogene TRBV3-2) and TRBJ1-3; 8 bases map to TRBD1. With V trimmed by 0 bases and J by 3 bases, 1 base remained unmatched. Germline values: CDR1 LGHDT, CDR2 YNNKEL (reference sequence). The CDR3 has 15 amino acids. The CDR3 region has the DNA TGTGCCAGCAGCCAAGATGGGACAGGTGGAAACACCATATATTTT. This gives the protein CASSQDGTGGNTIYF.

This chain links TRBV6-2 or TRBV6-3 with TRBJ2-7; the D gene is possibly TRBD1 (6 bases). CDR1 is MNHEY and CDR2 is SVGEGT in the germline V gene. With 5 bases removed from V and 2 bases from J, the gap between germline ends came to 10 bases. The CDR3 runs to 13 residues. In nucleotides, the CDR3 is TGTGCCAGCAGTCTACAGGGAACCTACGAGCAGTACTTC. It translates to CASSLQGTYEQYF.

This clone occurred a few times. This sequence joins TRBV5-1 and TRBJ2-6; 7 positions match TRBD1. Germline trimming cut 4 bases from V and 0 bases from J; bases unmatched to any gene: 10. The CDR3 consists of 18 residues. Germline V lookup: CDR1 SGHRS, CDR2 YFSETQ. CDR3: CASSPEPTGSSGANVLTF. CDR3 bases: TGCGCCAGCAGCCCGGAGCCGACAGGGAGCTCTGGGGCCAACGTCCTGACTTTC.

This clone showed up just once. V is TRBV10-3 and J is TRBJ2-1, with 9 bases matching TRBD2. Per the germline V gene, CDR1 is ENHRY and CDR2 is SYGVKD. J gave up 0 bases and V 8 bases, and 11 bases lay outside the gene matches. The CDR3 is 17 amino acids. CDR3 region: CAIGVRRGGASYNEQFF. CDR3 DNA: TGTGCCATCGGAGTCAGACGCGGGGGGGCCTCCTACAATGAGCAGTTCTTC.

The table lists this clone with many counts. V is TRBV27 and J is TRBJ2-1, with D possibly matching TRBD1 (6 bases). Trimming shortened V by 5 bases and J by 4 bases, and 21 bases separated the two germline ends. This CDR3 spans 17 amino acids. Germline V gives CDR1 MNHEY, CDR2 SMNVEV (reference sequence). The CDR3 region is CASSPLVATGTYNEQFF. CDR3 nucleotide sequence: TGTGCCAGCAGTCCGCTGGTTGCGACAGGAACTTACAATGAGCAGTTCTTC.

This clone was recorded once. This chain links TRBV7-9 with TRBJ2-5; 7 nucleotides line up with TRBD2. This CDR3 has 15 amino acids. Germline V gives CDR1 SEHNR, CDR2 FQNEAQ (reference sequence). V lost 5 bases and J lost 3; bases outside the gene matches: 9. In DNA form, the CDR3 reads TGTGCCAGCAGCGAACCGGGACTAAGGAAAGAGACCCAGTACTTC. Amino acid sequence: CASSEPGLRKETQYF. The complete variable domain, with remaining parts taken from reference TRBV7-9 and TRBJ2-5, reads DTGVSQNPRHKITKRGQNVTFRCDPISEHNRLYWYRQTLGQGPEFLTYFQNEAQLEKSRLLSDRFSAERPKGSFSTLEIQRTEQGDSAMYLCASSEPGLRKETQYFGPGTRLLVL.

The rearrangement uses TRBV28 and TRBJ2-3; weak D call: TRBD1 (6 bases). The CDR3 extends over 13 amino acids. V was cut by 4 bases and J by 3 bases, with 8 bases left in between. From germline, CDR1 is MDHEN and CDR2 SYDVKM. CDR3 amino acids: CASSSTGTDTQYF. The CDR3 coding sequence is TGTGCCAGCAGTTCCACAGGGACAGATACGCAGTATTTT.

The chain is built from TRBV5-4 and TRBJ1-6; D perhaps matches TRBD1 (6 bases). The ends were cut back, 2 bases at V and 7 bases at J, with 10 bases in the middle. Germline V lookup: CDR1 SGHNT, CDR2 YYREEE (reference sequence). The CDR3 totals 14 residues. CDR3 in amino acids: CASSFRTVNSPLHF. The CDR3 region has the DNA TGTGCCAGCAGCTTCAGGACAGTCAATTCACCCCTCCACTTT.

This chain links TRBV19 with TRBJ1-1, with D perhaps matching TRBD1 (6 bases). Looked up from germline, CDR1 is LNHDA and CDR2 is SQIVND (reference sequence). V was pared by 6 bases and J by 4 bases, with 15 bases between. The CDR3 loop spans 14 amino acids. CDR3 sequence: CASRAQGVGTEAFF. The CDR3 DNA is TGTGCCAGTAGGGCACAGGGTGTTGGCACTGAAGCTTTCTTT.

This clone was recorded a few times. DNA of the CDR3: TGTGCCAGCGTCAGGGAAATGGGAAACACCATATATTTT. It encodes CASVREMGNTIYF. The chain employs TRBV2 and TRBJ1-3; possible D gene TRBD1, 5 bases. CDR1 is SNHLY and CDR2 is FYNNEI in the germline V gene. V lost 8 bases and J lost 4, with 12 bases in between. The CDR3 is 13 residues long.

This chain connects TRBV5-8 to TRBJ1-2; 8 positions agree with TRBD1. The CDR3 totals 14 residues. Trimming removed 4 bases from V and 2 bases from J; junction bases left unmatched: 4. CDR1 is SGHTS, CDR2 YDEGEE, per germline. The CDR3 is CASSRTGSNYGYTF. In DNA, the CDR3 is TGTGCCAGCAGCAGGACAGGGAGCAACTATGGCTACACCTTC.